Sequencing of this TCR beta chain was carried out in a study of OX40 agonist ivuxolimab in advanced cancers. The CDR3 covers 14 residues. V lost 4 bases and J lost 3, with 10 bases in between. Germline V gene data show CDR1 as SGHTA and CDR2 as FQGNSA. Libraries were prepared by immunoSEQ multiplex PCR; TCRdb keeps only in-frame clonotypes and omits some of them. Here the sample spans 65,000 to 70,000 clones, roughly 90% being singletons. The sequenced sample was CD4+ or CD8+ T cells sorted from blood, obtained in a trial of the OX40 agonist ivuxolimab. The rearrangement links TRBV7-2 to TRBJ1-5, with D unresolved. This clonotype was obtained from an adult with an advanced solid tumor such as melanoma, head and neck, liver or kidney cancer. The CDR3 DNA is TGTGCCAGCAGCTATGACTCGAACAATCAGCCCCAGCATTTT. Residues: CASSYDSNNQPQHF.